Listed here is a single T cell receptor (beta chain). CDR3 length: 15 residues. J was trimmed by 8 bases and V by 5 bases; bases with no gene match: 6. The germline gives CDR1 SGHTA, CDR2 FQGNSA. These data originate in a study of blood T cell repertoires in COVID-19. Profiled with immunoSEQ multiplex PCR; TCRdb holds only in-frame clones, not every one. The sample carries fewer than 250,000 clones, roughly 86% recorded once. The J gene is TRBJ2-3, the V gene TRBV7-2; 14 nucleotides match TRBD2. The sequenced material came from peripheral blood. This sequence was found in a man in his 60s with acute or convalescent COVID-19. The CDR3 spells CASSQTSGGAGTQYF. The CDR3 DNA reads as TGTGCCAGCAGCCAGACTAGCGGGGGGGCCGGTACGCAGTATTTT.